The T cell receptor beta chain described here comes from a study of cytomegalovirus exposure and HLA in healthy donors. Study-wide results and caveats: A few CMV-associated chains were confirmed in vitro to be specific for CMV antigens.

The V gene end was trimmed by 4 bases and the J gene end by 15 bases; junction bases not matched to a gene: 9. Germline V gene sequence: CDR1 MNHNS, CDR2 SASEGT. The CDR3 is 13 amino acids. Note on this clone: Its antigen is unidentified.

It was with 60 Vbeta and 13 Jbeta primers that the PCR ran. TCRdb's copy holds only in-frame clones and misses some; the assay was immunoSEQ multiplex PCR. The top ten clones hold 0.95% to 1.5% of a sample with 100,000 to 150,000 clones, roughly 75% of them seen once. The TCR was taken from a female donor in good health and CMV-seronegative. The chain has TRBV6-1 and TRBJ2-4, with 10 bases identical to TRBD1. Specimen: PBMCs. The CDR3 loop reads CASSVTEGQGPYF. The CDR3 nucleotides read TGTGCCAGCAGTGTCACAGAGGGACAGGGGCCGTACTTC.